Listed below are T cell receptor beta chains from one sample, sequenced in a study of T-cell memory formation after mild COVID-19. Via MiXCR, TCRdb re-called the 5' RACE reads, giving one row per CDR3 protein. Here the sample spans about 430,000 distinct CDR3 sequences, roughly 26% being singletons. Sequences were obtained from PBMCs or a T cell subset sorted from them (not recorded which). The origin of the receptors is an adult woman who had mild COVID-19 (a few samples of this study predate the infection). Cell type and time point are not known. CDR3s include the opening cysteine and the closing phenylalanine or tryptophan. D genes are given only for firm matches. Size is stated for part of the rows, as once, few or many counts, or as a class when the clone is expanded.

>TRBD2|TRBV4-2|TRBJ2-3|-
TGTGCCAGCAGCACCTCTGGGGGGGAGTTGCAGTATTTT
CASSTSGGELQYF
>-|TRBV9|TRBJ2-7|-
TGTGCCAGCAGCGTAGGCCAGCGGCCCTACGAGCAGTACTTC
CASSVGQRPYEQYF
>-|TRBV6-5|TRBJ2-7|-
TGTGCCAGCAGTTACTCGTCCATGGGCTCCTACGAGCAGTACTTC
CASSYSSMGSYEQYF
>TRBD1|TRBV24-1|TRBJ2-2|-
TGTGCCACCAGTGACCCTAGGGACAGGGGCATCAACACCGGGGAGCTGTTTTTT
CATSDPRDRGINTGELFF
>TRBD2|TRBV7-6|TRBJ2-7|few
TGTGCCAGCACCTTAGGGAGTAGCGGGGACTCCTACGAGCAGTACTTC
CASTLGSSGDSYEQYF
>TRBD1|TRBV5-1|TRBJ2-7|-
TGCGCCAGCAGCTGGGACAGAGCCTACGAGCAGTACTTC
CASSWDRAYEQYF
>-|TRBV6-1|TRBJ1-1|few
TGTGCCAGCAGTGACGTCAGGGGCACTGAAGCTTTCTTT
CASSDVRGTEAFF
>-|TRBV6-2/TRBV6-3|TRBJ2-1|few
TGTGCCAGCAGTCCCGCCCGGGATGAGCAGTTCTTC
CASSPARDEQFF
>-|TRBV7-2|TRBJ1-6|few
TGTGCCAGCAGCTTAGCTCCCTGGGGCAACTCACCCCTCCACTTT
CASSLAPWGNSPLHF
>TRBD1|TRBV24-1|TRBJ1-2|-
TGTGCCACCAGTGGCCGACAGGGAAGCTACACCTTC
CATSGRQGSYTF
>TRBD1|TRBV12-3/TRBV12-4|TRBJ2-2|many
TGTGCCAGCAGTTTTGGGCCAGGGACAGAGAACACCGGGGAGCTGTTTTTT
CASSFGPGTENTGELFF
>TRBD1|TRBV3-1|TRBJ2-2|-
TGTGCCAGCAGCCAAGTTACAGGGGGCGGAACCGGGGAGCTGTTTTTT
CASSQVTGGGTGELFF
>-|TRBV5-1|TRBJ2-1|few
TGCGCCAGCAGCTTGCCTCCTGAGCAGTTCTTC
CASSLPPEQFF
>-|TRBV4-1|TRBJ1-1|-
TGCGCCAGCAGCCATCCCACAGGGCCCGACACTGAAGCTTTCTTT
CASSHPTGPDTEAFF
>TRBD2|TRBV2|TRBJ2-7|-
TGTGCCAGCAGGGCTACTAGCGGGGCGGAGAGAGAGCAGTACTTC
CASRATSGAEREQYF
>TRBD1|TRBV29-1|TRBJ1-1|-
TGCAGCGTCGGGGCGACAGGGTTCGAAGCTTTCTTT
CSVGATGFEAFF
>TRBD1|TRBV15|TRBJ2-7|-
TGTGCCACCAGCAGAGCCGGGACAGGGGTCGAGCAGTACTTC
CATSRAGTGVEQYF
>TRBD1|TRBV24-1|TRBJ2-7|few
TGTGCCACCAGTGGCTGGGGACAGGGGGCTGGCTACGAGCAGTACTTC
CATSGWGQGAGYEQYF
>TRBD1|TRBV9|TRBJ2-1|few
TGTGCCAGCAGCGTAGCTTCGGCAGGGGGGCAGTTCTTC
CASSVASAGGQFF
>TRBD1|TRBV7-9|TRBJ2-3|-
TGTGCCAGCAGCCGACCCGGGACAGGCACAGATACGCAGTATTTT
CASSRPGTGTDTQYF
>-|TRBV12-3/TRBV12-4|TRBJ2-1|few
TGTGCCAGCAGTTTAAGTGGGGCCCCGATAGCGGACAATGAGCAGTTCTTC
CASSLSGAPIADNEQFF
>-|TRBV12-3/TRBV12-4|TRBJ1-1|-
TGTGCCAGCAGTTCCGGGGGGCGGGGGGCTGTCACTGAAGCTTTCTTT
CASSSGGRGAVTEAFF
>-|TRBV7-9|TRBJ2-7|many
TGTGCCAGCAGCCCCGGACCCAGGGGAGAGCAGTACTTC
CASSPGPRGEQYF
>-|TRBV6-5|TRBJ1-3|-
TGTGCCAGCAGGGACCGGGCCTCCCACACCATATATTTT
CASRDRASHTIYF